Sequencing of this T cell receptor (beta chain) was carried out in a study of cytomegalovirus exposure and HLA in healthy donors. Germline lookup yields CDR1 MNHEY and CDR2 SMNVEV (reference sequence). The CDR3 covers 15 residues. V lost 4 bases, J lost 5 bases, and 10 bases stayed unmatched. The PCR made use of 60 Vbeta and 13 Jbeta primers. Here immunoSEQ multiplex PCR was the method, and the copy in TCRdb shows in-frame clones only, minus some. The data show over 200,000 clones, with under 90% seen just once and 1% to 1.5% held by the top ten. The source is a human donor in good health. Sequenced sample: PBMCs. The chain uses TRBV27 and TRBJ2-5, with 7 bases that match TRBD1. The CDR3 nucleotides are TGTGCCAGCAGTTCCCAGACAGGGTCGCGGGAGACCCAGTACTTC. It codes for CASSSQTGSRETQYF.